These 29 T cell receptor beta chains came from one sample sequenced in a study of radiation and T cells in renal cell carcinoma. Described time point: blood 4 weeks post-SBRT, at nephrectomy. Treatment defined: 15 Gy SBRT to primary tumor, nephrectomy 4 weeks later. Data came from immunoSEQ multiplex PCR; TCRdb stores just in-frame clones and leaves some out. The sample holds around 170,000 clones, about 87% seen once. The sequencing used blood, collected from a patient whose treatment included radiotherapy and nephrectomy. Source of these receptors: a woman in her forties or fifties with renal cell carcinoma.

The chain is built from TRBV30 and TRBJ2-5, with 15 bases aligning to TRBD2. This CDR3 contains 15 residues. J was trimmed by 1 base and V by 6 bases; bases with no gene match: 3. Germline CDR1 reads GTSNPN; CDR2 reads SVGIG (reference sequence). The CDR3 region has the DNA TGTGCCTGCGGGACTAGCGGGGGGTTCCAAGAGACCCAGTACTTC. Translation: CACGTSGGFQETQYF.

This clone was seen only once. The gene calls are TRBV25-1 and TRBJ1-1; 9 positions match TRBD1. The length of the CDR3 is 14 residues. Germline V CDR1 and CDR2: MGHDK, SYGVNS. The J segment lost 1 base and the V segment lost 5 bases, leaving 2 bases of the junction unmatched. DNA of the CDR3: TGTGCCAGCAGTCTGGGACAGGGGAACACTGAAGCTTTCTTT. It yields the protein CASSLGQGNTEAFF.

J is TRBJ1-2 and V is TRBV27; unclear D gene. The germline V and J ends were trimmed by 5 bases and 8 bases, with 9 bases remaining between them. Germline V lookup: CDR1 MNHEY, CDR2 SMNVEV (reference sequence). This CDR3 is built from 11 residues. The CDR3 DNA reads as TGTGCCAGCAGTGACGGGCTCGGCTACACCTTC. This translates into CASSDGLGYTF.

The chain recombines TRBV29-1 with TRBJ1-2, with 8 bases fitting TRBD1. Germline lookup yields CDR1 SQVTM and CDR2 ANQGSEA. Losses at the gene ends were 7 bases for V and 0 bases for J; bases not matched to a gene: 1. CDR3 length equals 12 residues. The CDR3 nucleotides are TGCAGCGGGACAGGGTCTAACTATGGCTACACCTTC. Residues: CSGTGSNYGYTF.

V and J are TRBV30 and TRBJ1-4, with D possibly TRBD1 on 6 matching bases. CDR3 length: 14 amino acids. V shed 5 bases and J shed 2 bases, with 12 bases lying between them. Germline V gene data show CDR1 as GTSNPN and CDR2 as SVGIG (reference sequence). The CDR3: CAWGRGGTNEKLFF. CDR3 nucleotides: TGTGCCTGGGGACGAGGGGGGACTAATGAAAAACTGTTTTTT. Together with reference TRBV30 and TRBJ1-4, the CDR3 gives the full variable domain: SQTIHQWPATLVQPVGSPLSLECTVEGTSNPNLYWYRQAAGRGLQLLFYSVGIGQISSEVPQNLSASRPQDRQFILSSKKLLLSDSGFYLCAWGRGGTNEKLFFGSGTQLSVL.

V usage is TRBV29-1 and J usage is TRBJ1-3; unclear D gene. Per germline, CDR1 SQVTM and CDR2 ANQGSEA. Trimming stripped 6 bases from V and 4 bases from J, with 13 bases between. The length of the CDR3 is 13 residues. The CDR3 sequence is CSVAPMGGNTIYF. CDR3 coding DNA: TGCAGCGTGGCCCCGATGGGAGGAAACACCATATATTTT.

The genes are TRBV7-9 and TRBJ2-6, with D tentatively TRBD1 or TRBD2 (5 bases each). The germline V gene encodes CDR1 SEHNR and CDR2 FQNEAQ (reference sequence). This CDR3 is 17 amino acids long. Between the trimmed V and J ends, which lost 5 bases and 0 bases, there was a span of 14 bases. In DNA, the CDR3 is TGTGCCAGCAGCCCGGGAACCAGGGTCTCTGGGGCCAACGTCCTGACTTTC. This encodes CASSPGTRVSGANVLTF.

This chain uses TRBV6-5 with TRBJ1-3; no clear D gene. Germline V gene sequence: CDR1 MNHEY, CDR2 SVGAGI. There are 15 residues in the CDR3. Trimming took 6 bases from V and 0 from J, leaving 12 bases between them. CDR3 DNA: TGTGCCAGCAGGGAGGACGGAGACTCTGGAAACACCATATATTTT. Translated, it gives CASREDGDSGNTIYF.

V usage is TRBV18 and J usage is TRBJ1-6; 9 bases line up with TRBD1. Germline loops: CDR1 KGHSH, CDR2 LQKENI. This CDR3 spans 16 amino acids. With 0 bases clipped from V and 7 bases from J, the junction kept 4 bases outside the gene matches. CDR3 sequence: CASSPPETGGNSPLHF. CDR3 nucleotide sequence: TGTGCCAGCTCACCACCGGAGACAGGGGGGAATTCACCCCTCCACTTT.

The table lists this clone with a count of one. This chain joins TRBV11-3 and TRBJ2-3, with 7 bases that match TRBD2. V trimming: 5 bases; J trimming: 3 bases; junction bases outside the gene matches: 2. Germline V CDR1 and CDR2: SGHNT, YENEEA. This CDR3 spans 13 amino acids. CDR3 nucleotide sequence: TGTGCCAGCAGCCGCGGGGGTACAGATACGCAGTATTTT. It encodes CASSRGGTDTQYF.

J is TRBJ2-2 and V is TRBV11-2, with TRBD2 as a possible D gene (6 bases). The CDR3 covers 15 residues. V dropped 6 bases and J dropped 5 bases, with 16 bases sitting between them. The germline gives CDR1 SGHAT, CDR2 FQNNGV. This chain's CDR3 is CASSPRTGGTGELFF. CDR3 in DNA: TGTGCCAGCAGTCCCCGAACTGGGGGGACCGGGGAGCTGTTTTTT.

The V and J genes are TRBV5-1 and TRBJ1-2; TRBD1 matches 10 bases. This CDR3 spans 13 amino acids. The germline V gene encodes CDR1 SGHRS and CDR2 YFSETQ. Losses at the gene ends were 5 bases for V and 7 bases for J; bases not matched to a gene: 5. The CDR3 region has the DNA TGCGCCAGCAGAGCCGACAGGGGGCTTGGCTACACCTTC. Encoded protein: CASRADRGLGYTF.

This chain joins TRBV6-1 and TRBJ2-7; a weak D match, TRBD1 (6 bases). The V gene lost 5 bases and the J gene lost 0 bases, with 8 bases spanning the gap. Germline assignment: CDR1 MNHNS and CDR2 SASEGT. The CDR3 contains 13 residues. Here the CDR3 DNA reads TGTGCCAGCAGTCGGACAGTCTCCTACGAGCAGTACTTC. Protein: CASSRTVSYEQYF.

V is TRBV29-1 and J is TRBJ2-3, with D hard to call. This CDR3 has 12 amino acids. Trimming shortened V by 6 bases and J by 2 bases, and 9 bases separated the two germline ends. Germline V gives CDR1 SQVTM, CDR2 ANQGSEA. DNA of the CDR3: TGCAGCGTCCAGATGCACACAGATACGCAGTATTTT. It codes for CSVQMHTDTQYF.

This chain connects TRBV19 to TRBJ1-4; D perhaps matches TRBD1 (6 bases). Germline V lookup: CDR1 LNHDA, CDR2 SQIVND (reference sequence). This CDR3 has 16 residues. The germline V and J ends were trimmed by 5 bases and 3 bases, with 16 bases remaining between them. CDR3 DNA sequence: TGTGCCAGTAGTTGGGACATCGGGGGGTCTAATGAAAAACTGTTTTTT. Translated: CASSWDIGGSNEKLFF.

This clone was counted between two and nine times. The genes are TRBV5-6 and TRBJ1-3; D remains ambiguous. With 1 base removed from V and 1 base from J, the gap between germline ends came to 12 bases. CDR1 and CDR2 (germline): SGHDT, YYEEEE. The CDR3 sequence is 16 residues long. CDR3 region: CASSLSKLGSGNTIYF. The CDR3 bases are TGTGCCAGCAGCTTGAGCAAGCTCGGGTCTGGAAACACCATATATTTT.

This chain links TRBV5-5 with TRBJ2-5; D gene unclear. CDR3 length: 10 amino acids. V gave up 7 bases and J gave up 5 bases, with 6 bases separating them. CDR1 and CDR2 (germline): SGHKS, YYEKEE (reference sequence). CDR3 residues: CASGRETQYF. The CDR3 nucleotides read TGTGCCAGCGGGCGGGAGACCCAGTACTTC.

The V call is TRBV5-1, the J call TRBJ1-1; no firm D call. The length of the CDR3 is 12 residues. V gave up 0 bases and J gave up 3 bases, with 3 bases separating them. The germline gives CDR1 SGHRS, CDR2 YFSETQ. The CDR3 nucleotides are TGCGCCAGCAGCTTGGTGGACACTGAAGCTTTCTTT. Protein: CASSLVDTEAFF.

The J gene is TRBJ1-5, the V gene TRBV2; D may be TRBD1 (6 bases). Germline assignment: CDR1 SNHLY and CDR2 FYNNEI. CDR3 length: 13 amino acids. V shed 6 bases and J shed 4 bases, with 10 bases lying between them. The CDR3: CASSRGVNQPQHF. CDR3 nucleotides: TGTGCCAGCAGCAGGGGAGTAAATCAGCCCCAGCATTTT. Supplemented by reference TRBV2 and TRBJ1-5, the full variable domain reads EPEVTQTPSHQVTQMGQEVILRCVPISNHLYFYWYRQILGQKVEFLVSFYNNEISEKSEIFDDQFSVERPDGSNFTLKIRSTKLEDSAMYFCASSRGVNQPQHFGDGTRLSIL.

This chain connects TRBV5-1 to TRBJ1-6; D possibly corresponds to TRBD1 (5 bases). V was trimmed by 4 bases and J by 9 bases, leaving 8 bases between them. The CDR3 runs to 12 residues. Germline CDR1 SGHRS, CDR2 YFSETQ. CDR3 DNA: TGCGCCAGCAGCGCAGGGCGTTCACCCCTCCACTTT. Its translation: CASSAGRSPLHF.

This chain joins TRBV29-1 and TRBJ2-5, with D perhaps TRBD2 (6 bases). Trimming removed 8 bases from V and 4 bases from J, with 14 bases in between. This CDR3 has 12 amino acids. From germline, CDR1 is SQVTM and CDR2 ANQGSEA. The CDR3 is CSLPLGGETQYF. Written as DNA, the CDR3 is TGCAGCCTACCACTGGGGGGAGAGACCCAGTACTTC.

This chain links TRBV7-2 with TRBJ2-3; 7 bases match TRBD2. The germline gives CDR1 SGHTA, CDR2 FQGNSA. V shed 5 bases, J shed 6 bases, and the junction held 8 bases outside the gene matches. The CDR3 spans 14 residues. Here the CDR3 reads CASSSSGPRDTQYF. For the CDR3, the DNA is TGTGCCAGCAGCAGTAGCGGGCCCCGCGATACGCAGTATTTT. Full variable domain (missing parts from reference TRBV7-2 and TRBJ2-3): GAGVSQSPSNKVTEKGKDVELRCDPISGHTALYWYRQSLGQGLEFLIYFQGNSAPDKSGLPSDRFSAERTGGSVSTLTIQRTQQEDSAVYLCASSSSGPRDTQYFGPGTRLTVL.

The chain uses TRBV2 and TRBJ2-7; 9 bases match TRBD1. From germline, CDR1 is SNHLY and CDR2 FYNNEI. CDR3 length equals 14 residues. J lost 5 bases, V lost 4 bases, and 6 bases had no gene match. The CDR3 DNA reads TGTGCCAGCAGTGGGGACAGGGTGTTCGACGAGCAGTACTTC. Amino acids: CASSGDRVFDEQYF.

The gene calls are TRBV4-1 and TRBJ2-1, with 7 bases matching TRBD1. Trimming took 4 bases from V and 5 from J; bases not matched to a gene: 5. Germline values: CDR1 MGHRA, CDR2 YSYEKL. The CDR3 sequence is 14 residues long. Written as DNA, the CDR3 is TGCGCCAGCAGCCCGGGGACAGCTAACAATGAGCAGTTCTTC. It translates to CASSPGTANNEQFF.

This clone has a handful of counts. V and J are TRBV18 and TRBJ1-1; D unresolved. The CDR3 sequence is 15 residues long. Germline V CDR1 and CDR2: KGHSH, LQKENI. The V end was cut by 3 bases, the J end by 5 bases, with 16 bases between. The CDR3 here is CASSPDYGVSTEAFF. The CDR3 DNA reads as TGTGCCAGCTCACCGGACTACGGGGTGTCGACTGAAGCTTTCTTT.

The chain is built from TRBV6-6 and TRBJ1-5; possible D gene TRBD1, 5 bases. Trimming removed 10 bases at V and 0 bases at J, with 10 bases between. Per germline, CDR1 MNHNY and CDR2 SVGAGI (reference sequence). CDR3 length equals 13 residues. CDR3 protein: CAINGGSNQPQHF. The CDR3 region has the DNA TGTGCCATCAATGGGGGTAGCAATCAGCCCCAGCATTTT.

The chain has TRBV19 and TRBJ2-5; 7 nucleotides align to TRBD1. The CDR3 sequence is 14 residues long. Per the germline V gene, CDR1 is LNHDA and CDR2 is SQIVND (reference sequence). V dropped 5 bases and J dropped 9; count of bases not matched to a gene: 12. The CDR3 region is CASSLSVQGWAQYF. In nucleotides, the CDR3 is TGTGCCAGTAGTCTGAGCGTACAGGGGTGGGCCCAGTACTTC.

The chain combines TRBV29-1 with TRBJ2-3, with TRBD2 identical over 8 bases. The J segment lost 1 base and the V segment lost 0 bases, leaving 12 bases of the junction unmatched. This CDR3 region has 18 residues. CDR1 is SQVTM, CDR2 ANQGSEA, per germline. CDR3 in DNA: TGCAGCGTTGAAGATTGGGCGGGGGGCTTATCCGGCACAGATACGCAGTATTTT. This translates into CSVEDWAGGLSGTDTQYF.

The CDR3 DNA reads TGTGCCAGCAGCCAAGATCAAGGTAGCGAGCAGTACTTC. It is translated as CASSQDQGSEQYF. The chain is built from TRBV4-2 and TRBJ2-7, with D hard to call. CDR3 size: 13 residues. Germline assignment: CDR1 LGHNA and CDR2 YNFKEQ. The V end was cut by 0 bases, the J end by 6 bases, with 9 bases between.